Listed below are T cell receptor beta chains from one sample, sequenced in a study of early T cells in non-severe SARS-CoV-2 infection. TCRdb processed the 5' RACE reads anew with MiXCR; each CDR3 protein has one entry. The sample has more than 25,000 distinct CDR3 sequences; roughly 5.6% are singletons. The sequenced material came from whole blood. These receptors came from an adult who was a healthcare worker with PCR-confirmed SARS-CoV-2 infection or an uninfected control (not recorded which). The conserved cysteine and the conserved F or W are not part of the CDR3 here. Each record gives: CDR3 length, V gene, CDR3 protein.

CDR3 length: 13
V gene: TRBV5-4
CDR3 protein: ASSLGRDYSYEQY

CDR3 length: 11
V gene: TRBV11-2
CDR3 protein: ASSPRSPYEQY

CDR3 length: 15
V gene: TRBV29-1
CDR3 protein: SVDGTSGGMNQETQY

CDR3 length: 10
V gene: TRBV12-3/TRBV12-4
CDR3 protein: ASSRDQETQY

CDR3 length: 14
V gene: TRBV15
CDR3 protein: ATSRGQSMYQETQY

CDR3 length: 12
V gene: TRBV5-5
CDR3 protein: ASSLANANTEAF

CDR3 length: 13
V gene: TRBV20-1
CDR3 protein: SARDLTDISYEQY

CDR3 length: 14
V gene: TRBV7-2
CDR3 protein: ASSSKSGGPNYGYT

CDR3 length: 19
V gene: TRBV4-2
CDR3 protein: ASSQDSLGEDLGLDNYEQY

CDR3 length: 14
V gene: TRBV29-1
CDR3 protein: SVEGSRDRGFDEQF

CDR3 length: 10
V gene: TRBV7-2
CDR3 protein: ASSPEVGEQF

CDR3 length: 12
V gene: TRBV6-5
CDR3 protein: ASTRGGRDNEQF

CDR3 length: 13
V gene: TRBV7-9
CDR3 protein: ASSLSRTARGEQF

CDR3 length: 12
V gene: TRBV3-1
CDR3 protein: ASSHRGANYGYT

CDR3 length: 14
V gene: TRBV28
CDR3 protein: ASSLWPGTDNQPQH

CDR3 length: 11
V gene: TRBV28
CDR3 protein: ASSFTQEGTQY

CDR3 length: 13
V gene: TRBV7-2
CDR3 protein: ASSLGTQGRGEQF

CDR3 length: 13
V gene: TRBV4-2
CDR3 protein: ATGTTLGDTGELF

CDR3 length: 13
V gene: TRBV3-1
CDR3 protein: ASSQLAFDNSPLH

CDR3 length: 10
V gene: TRBV7-6
CDR3 protein: ASSQRAGELF

CDR3 length: 11
V gene: TRBV7-8
CDR3 protein: ASSWGPQETQY

CDR3 length: 16
V gene: TRBV6-6
CDR3 protein: ASSYPKDKTGGNYEQY

CDR3 length: 9
V gene: TRBV30
CDR3 protein: AWSVAYEQY

CDR3 length: 14
V gene: TRBV24-1
CDR3 protein: ATSDPGTGGRNEQF

CDR3 length: 13
V gene: TRBV7-2
CDR3 protein: ASSLVPGAGNEQF

CDR3 length: 11
V gene: TRBV2
CDR3 protein: ASSWYGSYEQY

CDR3 length: 13
V gene: TRBV18
CDR3 protein: ASSQTTGWMETQY

CDR3 length: 12
V gene: TRBV20-1
CDR3 protein: SVPPGQGVNIQY

CDR3 length: 11
V gene: TRBV28
CDR3 protein: ASSLVGGGTQY

CDR3 length: 15
V gene: TRBV11-2
CDR3 protein: ASRTARGQSSYNEQF

CDR3 length: 14
V gene: TRBV3-1
CDR3 protein: ASSSWTSGSRNEQF

CDR3 length: 11
V gene: TRBV5-1
CDR3 protein: ASSSRGSETQY

CDR3 length: 13
V gene: TRBV30
CDR3 protein: AWSGLGGAVDEQY

CDR3 length: 14
V gene: TRBV7-7
CDR3 protein: ASSSRTSGSRYEQY

CDR3 length: 12
V gene: TRBV24-1
CDR3 protein: ATNDPGWGDTQY

CDR3 length: 12
V gene: TRBV10-3
CDR3 protein: AITVSRSLDTQY

CDR3 length: 15
V gene: TRBV11-2
CDR3 protein: ASSLDLVAGGDNEQF

CDR3 length: 15
V gene: TRBV7-2
CDR3 protein: ASSLKLIQGDDGELF

CDR3 length: 12
V gene: TRBV28
CDR3 protein: ASRATGTGFEQY

CDR3 length: 9
V gene: TRBV7-9
CDR3 protein: ASSFDTEAF

CDR3 length: 15
V gene: TRBV12-3/TRBV12-4
CDR3 protein: ASSLRASGTSYNEQF

CDR3 length: 13
V gene: TRBV7-2
CDR3 protein: ASSLETGGAYGYT

CDR3 length: 14
V gene: TRBV6-5
CDR3 protein: ASSYRLAGKTDTQY

CDR3 length: 11
V gene: TRBV7-9
CDR3 protein: ASSLYSGGEQY

CDR3 length: 13
V gene: TRBV7-3
CDR3 protein: ASSRVGLADNEQF

CDR3 length: 15
V gene: TRBV5-6
CDR3 protein: ASSLAIPQGLRTEAF

CDR3 length: 13
V gene: TRBV3-1
CDR3 protein: ASSQGQAEIYEQY

CDR3 length: 12
V gene: TRBV24-1
CDR3 protein: ATARMRLEVEQY

CDR3 length: 13
V gene: TRBV5-1
CDR3 protein: ASSLEDLSYNEQF

CDR3 length: 10
V gene: TRBV28
CDR3 protein: ASTNRPGTHY

CDR3 length: 13
V gene: TRBV6-2/TRBV6-3
CDR3 protein: ASSDNQGTNTEAF